A selection of T cell receptor beta chains follows, all from one sample in a study of blood T cells in healthy people across ages. TCRdb re-called the 5' RACE reads with MiXCR, one entry per CDR3 protein. The top ten hold roughly 7.9% of the sample, which has fewer than 1.5 million distinct CDR3 sequences, roughly 45% seen once. The sample consisted of blood. The receptors were gathered from a woman under 30 in good health. The CDR3 runs from the conserved cysteine through the conserved F or W. A D gene is named only where the DNA matches it firmly. Expanded clones are given a class, and other clones once, few, many or no size at all.

CDR3 length: 13; J gene: TRBJ1-1; D gene: .; clone size: few; V gene: TRBV10-3; CDR3 DNA: TGTGCCATCAGGGGGCAAACTCGGCCTGAAGCTTTCTTT; CDR3 protein: CAIRGQTRPEAFF
CDR3 length: 14; J gene: TRBJ2-7; D gene: TRBD1; clone size: .; V gene: TRBV7-8; CDR3 DNA: TGTGCCAGCAACATGGGGACAGGGGTGAGAGAGCAGTACTTC; CDR3 protein: CASNMGTGVREQYF
CDR3 length: 16; J gene: TRBJ1-2; D gene: .; clone size: .; V gene: TRBV6-1; CDR3 DNA: TGTGCCAGCAGTGAATCCAATTGGCCAGCTAACTATGGCTACACCTTC; CDR3 protein: CASSESNWPANYGYTF
CDR3 length: 17; J gene: TRBJ2-6; D gene: .; clone size: .; V gene: TRBV4-1; CDR3 DNA: TGCGCCAGCAGCCGTATCATAGAATACTCTGGGGCCAACGTCCTGACTTTC; CDR3 protein: CASSRIIEYSGANVLTF
CDR3 length: 18; J gene: TRBJ2-7; D gene: TRBD2; clone size: .; V gene: TRBV4-1; CDR3 DNA: TGCGCCAGCAGCCGCACACACCCCGGGACTAGCGGGAGGTACGAGCAGTACTTC; CDR3 protein: CASSRTHPGTSGRYEQYF
CDR3 length: 16; J gene: TRBJ2-2; D gene: TRBD2; clone size: few; V gene: TRBV6-5; CDR3 DNA: TGTGCCAGCAGAACAACTAGCGGGGGCCCCACCGGGGAGCTGTTTTTT; CDR3 protein: CASRTTSGGPTGELFF
CDR3 length: 13; J gene: TRBJ2-5; D gene: .; clone size: few; V gene: TRBV14; CDR3 DNA: TGTGCCAGCAGCAACCAGGGGCGAGAGACCCAGTACTTC; CDR3 protein: CASSNQGRETQYF
CDR3 length: 16; J gene: TRBJ1-5; D gene: .; clone size: .; V gene: TRBV7-6; CDR3 DNA: TGTGCCAGCAGTGCCATCCGGGGATTTGGCAATCAGCCCCAGCATTTT; CDR3 protein: CASSAIRGFGNQPQHF
CDR3 length: 14; J gene: TRBJ2-5; D gene: .; clone size: few; V gene: TRBV2; CDR3 DNA: TGTGCCAGCAGTGATGAACGGGGTTTTGGGACCCAGTACTTC; CDR3 protein: CASSDERGFGTQYF
CDR3 length: 16; J gene: TRBJ2-3; D gene: TRBD2; clone size: .; V gene: TRBV9; CDR3 DNA: TGTGCCAGCAGCGTCAGAACTAGCGGGGTCACAGATACGCAGTATTTT; CDR3 protein: CASSVRTSGVTDTQYF
CDR3 length: 10; J gene: TRBJ2-7; D gene: .; clone size: .; V gene: TRBV2; CDR3 DNA: TGTGCCAGCAACGGCTACGAGCAGTACTTC; CDR3 protein: CASNGYEQYF
CDR3 length: 19; J gene: TRBJ2-3; D gene: .; clone size: .; V gene: TRBV27; CDR3 DNA: TGTGCCAGCAGTGCAATCACCGGGACCCCACCCTTATACACAGATACGCAGTATTTT; CDR3 protein: CASSAITGTPPLYTDTQYF
CDR3 length: 13; J gene: TRBJ2-7; D gene: .; clone size: .; V gene: TRBV10-3; CDR3 DNA: TGTGCCATCAGTGACGGGAAAAACAATGAGCAGTACTTC; CDR3 protein: CAISDGKNNEQYF
CDR3 length: 15; J gene: TRBJ2-3; D gene: TRBD2; clone size: .; V gene: TRBV3-1; CDR3 DNA: TGTGCCAGCAGCCGAGCGGGAGCGGGTGCAGATACGCAGTATTTT; CDR3 protein: CASSRAGAGADTQYF
CDR3 length: 15; J gene: TRBJ2-7; D gene: TRBD1; clone size: .; V gene: TRBV6-1; CDR3 DNA: TGTGCCAGGCCAAATGGACAGGGAGTTTCCTACGAGCAGTACTTC; CDR3 protein: CARPNGQGVSYEQYF
CDR3 length: 17; J gene: TRBJ1-1; D gene: .; clone size: few; V gene: TRBV7-9; CDR3 DNA: TGTGCCAGCAGCCTGACCCTAGGGTACCGACAGAACACTGAAGCTTTCTTT; CDR3 protein: CASSLTLGYRQNTEAFF
CDR3 length: 15; J gene: TRBJ1-1; D gene: TRBD1; clone size: .; V gene: TRBV6-5; CDR3 DNA: TGTGCCAGCAGACAAGGACAGGCCGTGGGCACTGAAGCTTTCTTT; CDR3 protein: CASRQGQAVGTEAFF
CDR3 length: 15; J gene: TRBJ1-1; D gene: .; clone size: few; V gene: TRBV5-1; CDR3 DNA: TGCGCCAGCAGCTTGACGGAGGGGGTGAACACTGAAGCTTTCTTT; CDR3 protein: CASSLTEGVNTEAFF
CDR3 length: 13; J gene: TRBJ2-5; D gene: TRBD2; clone size: few; V gene: TRBV7-9; CDR3 DNA: TGTGCCAGCACCGTACTAGCGCAAGAGACCCAGTACTTC; CDR3 protein: CASTVLAQETQYF
CDR3 length: 15; J gene: TRBJ2-5; D gene: .; clone size: .; V gene: TRBV20-1; CDR3 DNA: TGCAGTGCCCATGGGGGGCTTGCCGGGAGGGAGACCCAGTACTTC; CDR3 protein: CSAHGGLAGRETQYF
CDR3 length: 15; J gene: TRBJ2-7; D gene: TRBD2; clone size: few; V gene: TRBV12-3/TRBV12-4; CDR3 DNA: TGTGCCAGCACTAGTAGCGGGGGGGCCCGTTCGCAGCAGTACTTC; CDR3 protein: CASTSSGGARSQQYF
CDR3 length: 12; J gene: TRBJ2-7; D gene: .; clone size: .; V gene: TRBV5-1; CDR3 DNA: TGCGTCAGCAGCTCTTCATTCTACGAGCAGTACTTC; CDR3 protein: CVSSSSFYEQYF
CDR3 length: 15; J gene: TRBJ2-5; D gene: .; clone size: .; V gene: TRBV7-2; CDR3 DNA: TGTGCCAGCAGCCGGACTGGCGGGGTCCAAGAGACCCAGTACTTC; CDR3 protein: CASSRTGGVQETQYF
CDR3 length: 12; J gene: TRBJ2-1; D gene: .; clone size: .; V gene: TRBV28; CDR3 DNA: TGTGCCAGCAGTTTAGGTGGGACGCCGCAGTTCTTC; CDR3 protein: CASSLGGTPQFF
CDR3 length: 17; J gene: TRBJ2-1; D gene: .; clone size: few; V gene: TRBV4-2; CDR3 DNA: TGTGCCAGCAGCCAAGATCCTCCCGGGCCCTCCTACAATGAGCAGTTCTTC; CDR3 protein: CASSQDPPGPSYNEQFF
CDR3 length: 17; J gene: TRBJ2-2; D gene: TRBD2; clone size: .; V gene: TRBV5-1; CDR3 DNA: TGCGCCAGCAGCTTGTTTAGCGGGGGCCCGAACACCGGGGAGCTGTTTTTT; CDR3 protein: CASSLFSGGPNTGELFF
CDR3 length: 13; J gene: TRBJ1-2; D gene: .; clone size: few; V gene: TRBV7-2; CDR3 DNA: TGTGCCAGCAGCGTAGAGTCGGGCTATGGCTACACCTTC; CDR3 protein: CASSVESGYGYTF
CDR3 length: 11; J gene: TRBJ2-7; D gene: .; clone size: .; V gene: TRBV6-5; CDR3 DNA: TGTGCCAGCGTTCGGGGCTACGAGCAGTACTTC; CDR3 protein: CASVRGYEQYF